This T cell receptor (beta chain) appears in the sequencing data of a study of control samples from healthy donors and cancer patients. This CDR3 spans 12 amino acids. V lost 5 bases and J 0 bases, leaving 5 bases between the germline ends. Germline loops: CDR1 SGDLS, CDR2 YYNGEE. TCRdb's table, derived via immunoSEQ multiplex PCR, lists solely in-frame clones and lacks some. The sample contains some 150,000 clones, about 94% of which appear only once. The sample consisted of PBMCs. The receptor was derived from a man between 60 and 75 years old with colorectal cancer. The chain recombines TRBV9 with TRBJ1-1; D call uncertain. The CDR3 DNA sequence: TGTGCCAGCAGTCCGATGAACACTGAAGCTTTCTTT. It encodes CASSPMNTEAFF.